This T cell receptor beta chain was recovered during a study of blood T cell repertoires in COVID-19. Study context: COVID-19 samples from acute and convalescent phases originated in the United States, Italy and Spain.

Per the original data handling: Amplification of reference gene primers was used by the study to estimate nucleated cell counts. Assay: immunoSEQ multiplex PCR; the TCRdb copy retains only in-frame clones and omits some. That table furnishes V, J and clone size, whereas the DNA furnished D and trimming. The data contain about 170,000 clones, 92% of them singletons. Germline V gives CDR1 KGHDR, CDR2 SFDVKD. J gave up 6 bases and V 5 bases, and 7 bases lay outside the gene matches. The CDR3 extends over 14 amino acids. Seattle cases were enrolled at active infection and followed longitudinally. Material for sequencing was peripheral blood. This TCR was recovered from a young man with COVID-19, enrolled during active disease. This chain joins TRBV24-1 and TRBJ2-5; 8 bases match TRBD1. The CDR3 loop reads CATSVTGGPKTQYF. CDR3 coding DNA: TGTGCCACCAGTGTCACAGGGGGTCCGAAGACCCAGTACTTC.